This T cell receptor beta chain was recorded in a study of T cells in Graves' hyperthyroidism and ophthalmopathy. RNA transcripts served as the template for amplifying TCR beta CDR3 regions. First-round RT-PCR with HTBI primers amplified the TCR CDR3 region. TCRdb recomputed calls from the multiplex PCR reads with MiXCR, one row per CDR3 protein. The data contain under 350,000 distinct CDR3 sequences, roughly 13% of them singletons. Ten or more counts support this clonotype. As yet, its antigen is unknown. Findings and limits, study-wide: Ophthalmopathy, as predicted by the model, came a median roughly 6.5 months after the prediction.

Each diagnosis was grounded in clinical symptoms, serum thyroxine and TRAb, thyroid ultrasound, and orbital computed tomography. The CDR3 has 14 amino acids. V lost 3 bases and J lost 10, with 13 bases in between. The germline V gene encodes CDR1 MNHEY and CDR2 SMNVEV (reference sequence). The V and J genes are TRBV27 and TRBJ1-6; D is unclear. This TCR was sampled from a woman aged 40 to 50 with Graves' hyperthyroidism. Sequenced material: blood. The CDR3 nucleotides are TGTGCCAGCAGTTTTAGGAGGTCGTGGTCACCCCTCCACTTT. As protein: CASSFRRSWSPLHF.